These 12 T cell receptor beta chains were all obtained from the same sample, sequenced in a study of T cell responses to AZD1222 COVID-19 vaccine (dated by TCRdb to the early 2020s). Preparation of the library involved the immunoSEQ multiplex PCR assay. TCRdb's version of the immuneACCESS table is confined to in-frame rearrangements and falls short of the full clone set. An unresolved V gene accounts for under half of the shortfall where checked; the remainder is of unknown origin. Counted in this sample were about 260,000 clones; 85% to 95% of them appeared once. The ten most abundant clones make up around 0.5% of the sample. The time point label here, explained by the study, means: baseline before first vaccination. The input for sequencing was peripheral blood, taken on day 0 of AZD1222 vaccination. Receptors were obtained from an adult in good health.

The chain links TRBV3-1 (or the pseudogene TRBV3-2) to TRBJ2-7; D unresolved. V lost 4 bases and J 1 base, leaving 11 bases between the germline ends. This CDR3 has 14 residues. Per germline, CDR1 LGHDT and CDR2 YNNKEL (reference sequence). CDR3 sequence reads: CASSPDGGSYEQYF. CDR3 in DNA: TGTGCCAGCAGCCCGGACGGCGGATCCTACGAGCAGTACTTC.

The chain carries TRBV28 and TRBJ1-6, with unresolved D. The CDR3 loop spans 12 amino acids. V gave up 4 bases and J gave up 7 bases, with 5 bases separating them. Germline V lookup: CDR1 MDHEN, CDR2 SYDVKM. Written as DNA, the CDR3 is TGTGCCAGCAGTTATGAGAATTCACCCCTCCACTTT. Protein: CASSYENSPLHF. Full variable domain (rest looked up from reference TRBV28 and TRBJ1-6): DVKVTQSSRYLVKRTGEKVFLECVQDMDHENMFWYRQDPGLGLRLIYFSYDVKMKEKGDIPEGYSVSREKKERFSLILESASTNQTSMYLCASSYENSPLHFGNGTRLTVT.

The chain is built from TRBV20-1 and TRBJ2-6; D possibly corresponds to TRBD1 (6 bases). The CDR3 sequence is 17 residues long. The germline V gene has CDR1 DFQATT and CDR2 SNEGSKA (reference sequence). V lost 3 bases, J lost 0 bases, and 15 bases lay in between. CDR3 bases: TGCAGTGCTAGTGACAGGTTCAAAGTCTCTGGGGCCAACGTCCTGACTTTC. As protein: CSASDRFKVSGANVLTF.

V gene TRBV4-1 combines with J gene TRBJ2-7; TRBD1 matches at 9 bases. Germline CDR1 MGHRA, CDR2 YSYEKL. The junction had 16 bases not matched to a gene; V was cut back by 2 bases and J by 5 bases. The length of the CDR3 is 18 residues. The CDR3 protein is CASSQKPGTGSQIDEQYF. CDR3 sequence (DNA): TGCGCCAGCAGCCAAAAACCCGGGACAGGGTCCCAAATAGACGAGCAGTACTTC.

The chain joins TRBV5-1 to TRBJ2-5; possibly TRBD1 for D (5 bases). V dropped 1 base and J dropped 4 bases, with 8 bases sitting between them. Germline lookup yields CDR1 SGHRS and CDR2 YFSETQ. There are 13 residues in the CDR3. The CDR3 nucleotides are TGCGCCAGCAGCTTGAGGACACTAGAGACCCAGTACTTC. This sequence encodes CASSLRTLETQYF.

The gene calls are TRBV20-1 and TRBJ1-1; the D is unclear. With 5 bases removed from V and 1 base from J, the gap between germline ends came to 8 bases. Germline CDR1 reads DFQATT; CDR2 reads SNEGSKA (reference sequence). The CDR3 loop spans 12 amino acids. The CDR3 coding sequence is TGCAGTGCTGGTGGCGGGAACACTGAAGCTTTCTTT. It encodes CSAGGGNTEAFF.

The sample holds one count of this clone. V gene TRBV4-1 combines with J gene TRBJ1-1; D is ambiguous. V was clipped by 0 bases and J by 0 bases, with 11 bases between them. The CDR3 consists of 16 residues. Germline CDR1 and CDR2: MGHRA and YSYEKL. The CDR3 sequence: CASSQEDTFMNTEAFF. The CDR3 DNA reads TGCGCCAGCAGCCAAGAAGACACCTTCATGAACACTGAAGCTTTCTTT.

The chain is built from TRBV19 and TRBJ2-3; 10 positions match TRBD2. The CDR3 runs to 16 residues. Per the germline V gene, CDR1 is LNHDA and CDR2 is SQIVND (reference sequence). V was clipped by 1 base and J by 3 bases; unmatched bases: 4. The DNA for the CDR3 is TGTGCCAGTAGTATAGCCGGACTAGCGGCTACAGATACGCAGTATTTT. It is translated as CASSIAGLAATDTQYF.

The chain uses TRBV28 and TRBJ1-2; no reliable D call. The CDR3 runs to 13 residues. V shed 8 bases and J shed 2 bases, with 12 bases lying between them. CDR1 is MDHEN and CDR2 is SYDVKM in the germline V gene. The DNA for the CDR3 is TGTGCCAGCCTAAAGGGCAGGAACTATGGCTACACCTTC. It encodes CASLKGRNYGYTF.

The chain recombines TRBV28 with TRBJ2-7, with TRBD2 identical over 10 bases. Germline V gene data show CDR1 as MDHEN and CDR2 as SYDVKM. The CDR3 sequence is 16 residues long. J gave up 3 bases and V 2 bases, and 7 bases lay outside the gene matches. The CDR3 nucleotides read TGTGCCAGCAGTTTAACTAGCGGGACGGGGGGCTACGAGCAGTACTTC. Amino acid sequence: CASSLTSGTGGYEQYF.

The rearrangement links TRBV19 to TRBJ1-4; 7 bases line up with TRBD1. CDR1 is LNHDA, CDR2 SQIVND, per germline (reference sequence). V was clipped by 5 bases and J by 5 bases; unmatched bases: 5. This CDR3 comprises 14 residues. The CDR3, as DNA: TGTGCCAGTAGTGACAGGGCCCGGAATGAAAAACTGTTTTTT. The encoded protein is CASSDRARNEKLFF.

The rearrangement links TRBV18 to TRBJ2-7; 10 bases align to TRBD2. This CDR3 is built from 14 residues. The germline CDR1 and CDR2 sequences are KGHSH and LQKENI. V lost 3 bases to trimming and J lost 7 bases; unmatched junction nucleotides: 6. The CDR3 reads CASSPGTSDPEQYF. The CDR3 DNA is TGTGCCAGCTCACCCGGGACTAGCGACCCAGAGCAGTACTTC. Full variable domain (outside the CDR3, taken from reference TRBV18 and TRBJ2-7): NAGVMQNPRHLVRRRGQEARLRCSPMKGHSHVYWYRQLPEEGLKFMVYLQKENIIDESGMPKERFSAEFPKEGPSILRIQQVVRGDSAAYFCASSPGTSDPEQYFGPGTRLTVT.